The clone carrying this TCR beta chain has just a few counts. Antigen: not known. TCR beta rearrangements were amplified from peripheral blood genomic DNA. Rearranged V-D-J TRB sequences were amplified with a mixed TRB-A/B primer pool. TCRdb passed the multiplex PCR reads through MiXCR, listing each CDR3 protein once. The repertoire includes 6,100 or so distinct CDR3 sequences, around 24% of them detected once, and 4.4% sits in the top ten. CDR3 length: 13 residues. The ends were cut back, 9 bases at V and 4 bases at J, with 15 bases in the middle. The germline gives CDR1 SEHNR, CDR2 FQNEAQ (reference sequence). The data are from a study of T cell repertoires in aging, cancer and after chemotherapy. Turning to the study itself: Paired samples before and after chemotherapy came from chronic lymphocytic leukemia patients on fludarabine- or bendamustine-based regimens.

Study-wide points: Median generation probability rose over the chemotherapy interval in each cancer cohort, suggesting rebound thymic output. Lymphoid organ infiltration in hematological cancer patients may impair thymic emigration or peripheral T cell expansion. The repertoire data cannot show anything about immunological memory following chemotherapy.

What was sequenced was blood. The rearrangement uses TRBV7-9 and TRBJ2-5; D is possibly TRBD1 (6 bases). The TCR was taken from a human donor with a blood cancer. This CDR3 reads CASQQGGGETQYF. The DNA of the CDR3 is TGTGCCAGTCAACAGGGTGGTGGAGAGACCCAGTACTTC.